These T cell receptor beta chains were read from a single sample in a study of blood T cell repertoires in COVID-19. Assay used: immunoSEQ multiplex PCR; TCRdb lists only in-frame clones, some missing. The sample consists of under 450,000 clones, around 91% of them appearing once. The sequencing input was peripheral blood. The receptors were gathered from a woman between 40 and 50 years old with COVID-19, enrolled during active disease. CDR3s include the opening cysteine and the closing phenylalanine or tryptophan. Each record gives: clone size, J gene, D gene, V gene, CDR3 protein, CDR3 DNA. The D gene is left open where the match is weak. Clone size appears in some rows only: once, few, many, or a class for an expanded clone.

. TRBJ1-2 . TRBV18 CASSRDRNYGYTF TGTGCCAGCTCACGTGACAGGAACTATGGCTACACCTTC
. TRBJ1-6 . TRBV27 CASSQRTASSSYNSPLHF TGTGCCAGCAGTCAAAGGACAGCTTCGAGCTCCTATAATTCACCCCTCCACTTT
. TRBJ1-1 . TRBV29-1 CSVEVNRQPTTEAFF TGCAGCGTTGAAGTTAACCGACAGCCGACCACTGAAGCTTTCTTT
. TRBJ1-1 . TRBV19 CASSRDTNTEAFF TGTGCCAGTAGCAGGGACACCAACACTGAAGCTTTCTTT
. TRBJ1-1 . TRBV4-2 CASSSTAGDLSEAFF TGTGCCAGCAGCTCCACCGCAGGGGACCTTTCTGAAGCTTTCTTT
. TRBJ2-3 . TRBV7-8 CASSLESNTQYF TGTGCCAGCAGCCTAGAGTCTAATACGCAGTATTTT
. TRBJ2-3 TRBD1 TRBV6-2/TRBV6-3 CASSRRDRGDTQYF TGTGCCAGCAGTCGCCGGGACAGGGGGGATACGCAGTATTTT
. TRBJ2-2 . TRBV12-5 CASGLPRGFGNTGELFF TGTGCTAGTGGTTTGCCCCGGGGGTTCGGGAACACCGGGGAGCTGTTTTTT
. TRBJ1-2 TRBD1 TRBV19 CASSINGVGGAEGYTF TGTGCCAGTAGTATAAATGGAGTAGGGGGCGCGGAGGGCTACACCTTC
. TRBJ1-1 TRBD1 TRBV29-1 CSVRQGDGTEAFF TGCAGCGTCCGACAGGGGGATGGCACTGAAGCTTTCTTT
. TRBJ1-6 . TRBV9 CASSSLGSYNSPLHF TGTGCCAGCAGCTCCCTAGGCTCCTATAATTCACCCCTCCACTTT
. TRBJ2-2 TRBD2 TRBV5-1 CASSRLAGGNTGELFF TGCGCCAGCAGTCGCCTAGCGGGAGGTAACACCGGGGAGCTGTTTTTT
. TRBJ1-1 . TRBV18 CASSFRGGQGTEAFF TGTGCCAGCTCATTCCGAGGAGGGCAGGGCACTGAAGCTTTCTTT
. TRBJ2-5 . TRBV6-5 CASKEASLTQYF TGTGCCAGTAAGGAGGCAAGTTTGACCCAGTACTTC
. TRBJ1-5 . TRBV7-6 CASSLAASSNQPQHF TGTGCCAGCAGCTTAGCGGCCAGTTCCAATCAGCCCCAGCATTTT
. TRBJ1-6 . TRBV28 CASTSLQGNSYNSPLHF TGTGCCAGCACTTCACTACAGGGTAACTCCTATAATTCACCCCTCCACTTT
. TRBJ1-2 TRBD1 TRBV7-8 CASSLVQGYGYTF TGTGCCAGCAGCTTAGTACAGGGGTATGGCTACACCTTC
. TRBJ1-5 . TRBV5-6 CASSLRGGSNQPQHF TGTGCCAGCAGCTTAAGGGGGGGAAGCAATCAGCCCCAGCATTTT
. TRBJ2-3 TRBD2 TRBV3-1/TRBV3-2 CASSQDPRRLATDSTDTQYF TGTGCCAGCAGCCAAGATCCAAGGAGACTAGCGACAGATAGCACAGATACGCAGTATTTT
. TRBJ1-4 . TRBV27 CASTETGGVREKLFF TGTGCCAGCACCGAAACCGGGGGGGTCCGGGAAAAACTGTTTTTT
. TRBJ1-2 TRBD1 TRBV29-1 CSVRQGTYGYTF TGCAGCGTGCGACAGGGGACCTATGGCTACACCTTC
. TRBJ1-2 . TRBV18 CASSPVPITGFNYGYTF TGTGCCAGCTCCCCTGTTCCCATTACGGGATTTAACTATGGCTACACCTTC
. TRBJ2-4 TRBD1 TRBV27 CASSLLGDRHIQYF TGTGCCAGCAGTTTACTCGGGGACAGGCACATTCAGTACTTC
. TRBJ1-2 . TRBV29-1 CSVWASHGYTF TGCAGCGTTTGGGCCAGCCATGGCTACACCTTC
few TRBJ1-2 TRBD1 TRBV7-9 CASSIPGTVTGYTF TGTGCCAGCAGCATCCCTGGGACAGTCACCGGCTACACCTTC
. TRBJ1-4 . TRBV28 CASSLMGRREKLFF TGTGCCAGCAGTTTAATGGGGAGAAGGGAAAAACTGTTTTTT
. TRBJ2-5 . TRBV28 CASSLRETQYF TGTGCCAGCAGTTTACGGGAGACCCAGTACTTC
. TRBJ2-7 . TRBV4-1 CASSQVLRRDEQYF TGCGCCAGCAGCCAAGTTCTACGCCGCGACGAGCAGTACTTC
. TRBJ2-3 . TRBV12-5 CASAGDSRSTDTQYF TGTGCTAGTGCGGGGGACAGCCGCAGCACAGATACGCAGTATTTT
. TRBJ2-3 . TRBV5-4 CASSFEVASDTQYF TGTGCCAGCAGCTTCGAGGTAGCGAGCGATACGCAGTATTTT
. TRBJ2-5 TRBD2 TRBV10-2 CASSAAGLAARGETQYF TGCGCCAGCAGTGCGGCCGGACTAGCGGCCCGGGGGGAGACCCAGTACTTC
. TRBJ2-7 . TRBV4-3 CASSQESSSYEQYF TGCGCCAGCAGCCAAGAGAGCTCTTCCTACGAGCAGTACTTC
. TRBJ1-2 . TRBV28 CASKRGAYTF TGTGCCAGTAAGCGAGGTGCCTACACCTTC
once TRBJ1-2 TRBD1 TRBV7-9 CASSDQGVHRGYGYTF TGTGCCAGCAGCGACCAGGGGGTTCATCGAGGCTATGGCTACACCTTC
few TRBJ1-5 . TRBV10-3 CAITRDINQPQHF TGTGCCATCACCCGGGATATTAATCAGCCCCAGCATTTT
. TRBJ2-1 . TRBV5-1 CASSLTGGYYNEQFF TGCGCCAGCAGCTTGACGGGGGGCTACTACAATGAGCAGTTCTTC
. TRBJ2-7 TRBD2 TRBV6-5 CASIPTSAAYEQYF TGTGCCAGCATTCCGACTAGCGCCGCCTACGAGCAGTACTTC
. TRBJ1-6 . TRBV19 CASSGWGDSRSPLHF TGTGCCAGTAGTGGATGGGGGGACTCCCGTTCACCCCTCCACTTT
. TRBJ2-1 . TRBV6-2/TRBV6-3 CASSLPGGPRNEQFF TGTGCCAGCAGCCTCCCCGGGGGACCACGCAATGAGCAGTTCTTC